This T cell receptor (beta chain) was sequenced in a study of CD8 T cells in ankylosing spondylitis. Study outcomes and limitations: It was reported that disease-linked clones were significantly enriched in matched ankylosing spondylitis synovial fluid. A TCR beta motif of eight or nine highly homologous variants seemed to mark ankylosing spondylitis blood. Relatively scarce in peripheral blood, disease-linked clones were CD8+.

The TCR beta libraries were generated through quantitative 5'-RACE incorporating molecular barcodes. TCRdb called the 5' RACE reads again in MiXCR, with one record for every CDR3 protein. The table lists tens of thousands of distinct CDR3 sequences, 10% of them singletons. V lost 2 bases and J lost 2; bases outside the gene matches: 5. CDR3 size: 15 residues. CDR1 is MNHEY and CDR2 is SMNVEV in the germline V gene (reference sequence). In its sample, this clonotype was seen many times. Its specificity is not known. Specimen: blood, either unsorted or a sorted T cell fraction (not recorded which). The clonotype originates from a male donor with ankylosing spondylitis or in good health (not recorded which). The chain employs TRBV27 and TRBJ2-5, with 7 positions matching TRBD2. CDR3 protein: CASSLGLGRQETQYF. The DNA of the CDR3 is TGTGCCAGCAGTTTAGGTCTCGGGAGGCAAGAGACCCAGTACTTC.